The 23 T cell receptor beta chains in this list originate from one sample, sequenced in a study of identical twins. MiXCR, run by TCRdb on the 5' RACE reads, gives a single entry per CDR3 protein. This table holds hundreds of thousands of distinct CDR3 sequences, around 7.4% found once. This sample also appeared in a second study, on yellow fever vaccine responses in identical twins.

Source material: PBMCs. Receptor source: a young woman in good health.

This clonotype was observed a few times. This chain connects TRBV11-1 to TRBJ2-6; tentative D call: TRBD1 (6 bases). This CDR3 is built from 18 residues. V was shortened by 3 bases and J by 1 base, with 16 bases between the two germline ends. CDR1 and CDR2 (germline): SGHAT, FQDESV (reference sequence). The CDR3 reads CASSFSLGASSGANVLTF. Here the CDR3 DNA reads TGTGCCAGCAGCTTTTCGCTGGGGGCCTCATCTGGGGCCAACGTCCTGACTTTC. Together with reference TRBV11-1 and TRBJ2-6, the CDR3 gives the full variable domain: EAEVAQSPRYKITEKSQAVAFWCDPISGHATLYWYRQILGQGPELLVQFQDESVVDDSQLPKDRFSAERLKGVDSTLKIQPAELGDSAMYLCASSFSLGASSGANVLTFGAGSRLTVL.

The rearrangement links TRBV4-2 to TRBJ1-6; no clear D gene. CDR3 length: 12 amino acids. The germline V and J ends were trimmed by 4 bases and 8 bases, with 6 bases remaining between them. The germline CDR1 and CDR2 sequences are LGHNA and YNFKEQ. The CDR3 spells CASSREDSPLHF. The CDR3 coding sequence is TGTGCCAGCAGCCGGGAAGATTCACCCCTCCACTTT.

This clonotype has more than one count but fewer than ten. CDR3 protein: CASSPQGLDYEQYF. CDR3 nucleotide sequence: TGTGCCAGCAGCCCCCAGGGGCTCGATTACGAGCAGTACTTC. V and J are TRBV7-9 and TRBJ2-7, with a possible D match to TRBD1 (6 bases). The CDR3 length is 14 residues. Trimming stripped 5 bases from V and 4 bases from J, with 15 bases between. Germline V lookup: CDR1 SEHNR, CDR2 FQNEAQ (reference sequence).

This clonotype was observed many times. The rearrangement links TRBV24-1 to TRBJ1-5, with 11 bases that match TRBD1. Germline V gene lookup returns CDR1 KGHDR and CDR2 SFDVKD. The junction had 3 bases not matched to a gene; V was cut back by 12 bases and J by 6 bases. CDR3 size: 12 residues. The CDR3 sequence is CAAGTGGQPQHF. The CDR3 bases are TGTGCCGCGGGGACAGGGGGTCAGCCCCAGCATTTT.

Details on this clonotype: With a much larger clone just one base away, this may be a read error. The chain carries TRBV14 and TRBJ2-2; D may be TRBD1 (5 bases). The germline V gene encodes CDR1 SGHDN and CDR2 FVKESK. The length of the CDR3 is 15 residues. In DNA, the CDR3 is TGTGCCAGGAGCCACACTTGGGGCCTCACCGGGGAGCTGTTTTTT. It yields the protein CARSHTWGLTGELFF.

The rearrangement uses TRBV12-3 or TRBV12-4 and TRBJ2-2, with 9 bases that match TRBD1. The CDR3 is 14 amino acids. V was clipped by 5 bases and J by 4 bases; unmatched bases: 2. CDR3: CASSGTGRTGELFF. In nucleotides, the CDR3 is TGTGCCAGCAGTGGGACAGGGCGCACCGGGGAGCTGTTTTTT.

The chain uses TRBV2 and TRBJ2-7; a weak D match, TRBD2 (6 bases). V was cut by 4 bases and J by 7 bases, with 11 bases left in between. The CDR3 is 12 residues long. CDR1 and CDR2 (germline): SNHLY, FYNNEI. The CDR3 nucleotides read TGTGCCAGCAGTGTTTCGGCGGGAGAGCAGTACTTC. Amino acids: CASSVSAGEQYF.

This clonotype was recorded a few times. This chain connects TRBV5-1 to TRBJ2-5; D gene uncertain. V lost 0 bases and J 0 bases, leaving 15 bases between the germline ends. The CDR3 contains 17 residues. Germline V gene data show CDR1 as SGHRS and CDR2 as YFSETQ. CDR3 sequence reads: CASSLAGFQPYQETQYF. In DNA, the CDR3 is TGCGCCAGCAGCTTGGCCGGCTTCCAACCGTACCAAGAGACCCAGTACTTC.

This clonotype was seen at least ten times. The genes are TRBV20-1 and TRBJ2-7, with a possible D match to TRBD2 (6 bases). The CDR3 extends over 13 amino acids. Germline V gene lookup returns CDR1 DFQATT and CDR2 SNEGSKA (reference sequence). V lost 0 bases and J lost 3, with 9 bases in between. CDR3 in amino acids: CSARELASYEQYV. The CDR3 DNA reads TGCAGTGCTAGAGAACTAGCAAGCTACGAGCAGTACGTC.

This clonotype was counted ten times or more. This chain links TRBV7-8 with TRBJ2-5, with a possible D match to TRBD1 (6 bases). The CDR3 is made up of 14 amino acids. Germline values: CDR1 SGHVS, CDR2 FQNEAQ. Trimming pared 7 bases from V and 1 base from J, leaving 13 bases between. The CDR3 protein is CASNGNRVQETQYF. In nucleotides, the CDR3 is TGTGCCAGCAACGGAAACAGGGTCCAAGAGACCCAGTACTTC.

This clonotype was seen many times. The chain couples TRBV5-1 to TRBJ2-1; 10 bases align to TRBD1. The CDR3 consists of 16 residues. V dropped 4 bases and J dropped 5; count of bases not matched to a gene: 9. From germline, CDR1 is SGHRS and CDR2 YFSETQ. The CDR3 DNA reads TGCGCCAGCAGCGAGACAGGGGGCATTTTCCACAATGAGCAGTTCTTC. This encodes CASSETGGIFHNEQFF.

This clonotype was counted many times. This chain joins TRBV20-1 and TRBJ1-5; 7 bases align to TRBD1. The length of the CDR3 is 14 residues. From germline, CDR1 is DFQATT and CDR2 SNEGSKA (reference sequence). V lost 3 bases and J lost 0; bases outside the gene matches: 2. CDR3 sequence: CSARGTASNQPQHF. The CDR3 coding sequence is TGCAGTGCTAGGGGGACAGCTAGCAATCAGCCCCAGCATTTT.

This clonotype came up many times. This chain links TRBV5-1 with TRBJ2-3; tentatively, D is TRBD2 (6 bases). V was trimmed by 4 bases and J by 6 bases, leaving 18 bases between them. Per the germline V gene, CDR1 is SGHRS and CDR2 is YFSETQ. This CDR3 has 15 residues. The CDR3 region is CASSHNVADLDTQYF. The CDR3, as DNA: TGCGCCAGCAGCCATAACGTAGCGGATCTGGATACGCAGTATTTT.

This clonotype was observed at least ten times. This rearrangement joins TRBV5-1 to TRBJ2-2; D gene ambiguous. The CDR3 is made up of 15 amino acids. V was trimmed by 0 bases and J by 2 bases, leaving 8 bases between them. The germline CDR1 and CDR2 sequences are SGHRS and YFSETQ. The CDR3 DNA follows: TGCGCCAGCAGCTTGGTGACCATCAACACCGGGGAGCTGTTTTTT. Protein product: CASSLVTINTGELFF.

This clonotype was seen many times. CDR3 coding DNA: TGTGCCACCGGTAGCGGAGCGTCCTACAATGAGCAGTTCTTC. This encodes CATGSGASYNEQFF. This chain links TRBV24-1 with TRBJ2-1, with D possibly TRBD2 on 6 matching bases. Germline lookup yields CDR1 KGHDR and CDR2 SFDVKD. V was clipped by 9 bases and J by 1 base, with 12 bases between them. The CDR3 contains 14 residues.

This clonotype was counted ten times or more. J is TRBJ2-1 and V is TRBV5-1, with 8 positions matching TRBD2. The V gene end was trimmed by 2 bases and the J gene end by 4 bases; junction bases not matched to a gene: 5. The CDR3 is made up of 15 amino acids. CDR1 and CDR2 from the germline V gene are SGHRS and YFSETQ. The CDR3: CASSLSGTSYNEQFF. Written as DNA, the CDR3 is TGCGCCAGCAGCTTATCCGGGACTAGTTACAATGAGCAGTTCTTC. The entire variable domain, with the rest obtained from reference TRBV5-1 and TRBJ2-1, is as follows: KAGVTQTPRYLIKTRGQQVTLSCSPISGHRSVSWYQQTPGQGLQFLFEYFSETQRNKGNFPGRFSGRQFSNSRSEMNVSTLELGDSALYLCASSLSGTSYNEQFFGPGTRLTVL.

The J gene is TRBJ2-5, the V gene TRBV3-1; 8 bases are a match to TRBD1. This CDR3 has 15 amino acids. Looked up from germline, CDR1 is LGHDT and CDR2 is YNNKEL (reference sequence). The V segment lost 1 base and the J segment 2 bases; nucleotides outside the gene matches: 3. The CDR3 bases are TGTGCCAGCAGCCAAGCGACAGGGGCGCAAGAGACCCAGTACTTC. Translating gives CASSQATGAQETQYF.

J is TRBJ1-2 and V is TRBV5-1; perhaps TRBD1 as D (6 bases). From germline, CDR1 is SGHRS and CDR2 YFSETQ. The CDR3 is 15 residues long. V lost 0 bases and J 4 bases, leaving 13 bases between the germline ends. The CDR3 spells CASSLDGRGLYGYTF. The CDR3 DNA follows: TGCGCCAGCAGCTTGGATGGCAGGGGCCTCTATGGCTACACCTTC.

This clonotype was seen ten or more times. The chain carries TRBV5-1 and TRBJ2-1, with 13 nucleotides matching TRBD2. V dropped 4 bases and J dropped 7; count of bases not matched to a gene: 8. The CDR3 has 16 amino acids. CDR1 SGHRS and CDR2 YFSETQ come from the germline V gene. CDR3 in amino acids: CASSATSGGARNEQFF. In nucleotides, the CDR3 is TGCGCCAGCAGCGCTACTAGCGGGGGGGCCCGGAATGAGCAGTTCTTC.

V is TRBV7-9 and J is TRBJ2-1, with 10 positions matching TRBD2. The CDR3 sequence is 16 residues long. CDR1 SEHNR and CDR2 FQNEAQ come from the germline V gene (reference sequence). Unmatched junction bases numbered 4, after V lost 1 base and J lost 4 bases. The CDR3 DNA reads as TGTGCCAGCAGCTTAGGGGTACTAGCGGGATACAATGAGCAGTTCTTC. As protein: CASSLGVLAGYNEQFF.

The V and J genes are TRBV6-2 or TRBV6-3 and TRBJ1-1; 7 bases are shared with TRBD1. Germline CDR1 and CDR2: MNHEY and SVGEGT. Trimming removed 6 bases from V and 2 bases from J; junction bases left unmatched: 9. This CDR3 is 15 amino acids long. The CDR3 coding sequence is TGTGCCAGCAGCCTAAAGACAGGGAGAAACACTGAAGCTTTCTTT. This encodes CASSLKTGRNTEAFF.

This clonotype was observed at least ten times. This chain connects TRBV24-1 to TRBJ2-2; 9 bases are a match to TRBD1. Per the germline V gene, CDR1 is KGHDR and CDR2 is SFDVKD. The CDR3 has 15 residues. The J segment lost 1 base and the V segment lost 6 bases, leaving 2 bases of the junction unmatched. CDR3 protein: CATSKGQGNTGELFF. CDR3 nucleotides: TGTGCCACCAGTAAGGGACAGGGGAACACCGGGGAGCTGTTTTTT.

Only a few counts were recorded for this clonotype. The rearrangement uses TRBV20-1 and TRBJ2-2; 8 nucleotides match TRBD1. The length of the CDR3 is 16 residues. Germline-derived CDR1 and CDR2 are DFQATT and SNEGSKA (reference sequence). V dropped 2 bases and J dropped 5; count of bases not matched to a gene: 10. In DNA form, the CDR3 reads TGCAGTGCTAGACACCCCGGGACAGGCATTACCGGGGAGCTGTTTTTT. Encoded protein: CSARHPGTGITGELFF.